Detailed here is one T cell receptor (beta chain). Its antigen is undetermined. Researchers used genomic DNA as the template to profile TCR beta VDJ and CDR3. Each CDR3 protein gets one entry after TCRdb re-called the reads with MiXCR. Among hundreds of thousands of distinct CDR3 sequences listed, 65% to 75% were seen once. These data originate in a study of CD8+CD57+ T cells in acquired aplastic anemia. Study summary: As sequenced from healthy donors, CD4+ cells averaged approximately 11 million reads. General observations from the study: Researchers report that fewer than 35 CD8+ CDR3 sequences appeared in both patients and controls. Significance was not reached for CD8+ Simpson's diversity between patients and controls.

Germline V lookup: CDR1 MRHNA, CDR2 SNTAGT. The CDR3 runs 16 residues. Trimming left V 1 base short and J 4 bases short, with 14 bases between. This clonotype originated in a human donor in good health, serving as a control. The sample consisted of sorted CD4+, CD8+, or CD8+CD57+ T cells (not recorded which) from PBMCs. The rearrangement uses TRBV6-4 and TRBJ1-5; weak D call: TRBD1 (6 bases). The DNA for the CDR3 is TGTGCCAGCAGTGACTGTGGGCAGGGGAAAAATCAGCCCCAGCATTTT. Its translation: CASSDCGQGKNQPQHF.